These 25 T cell receptor beta chains came from one sample sequenced in a study of shared clonotypes between healthy human individuals. Clones were read by immunoSEQ multiplex PCR, and TCRdb kept only the in-frame ones, dropping some. The repertoire holds about 2.4 million clones, with roughly 93% as singletons. Sequenced: naive CD4+ T cells from PBMCs. Subset of the sample: CD45RA+ positively selected. The receptors were gathered from a man between 18 and 35 years old in good health. Some clones in this sample may be carry-over from other donors' samples.

The count of this clone is one. The chain uses TRBV15 and TRBJ2-7; maybe TRBD2 (6 bases). Trimming took 0 bases from V and 2 from J, leaving 11 bases between them. The CDR3 consists of 15 residues. From germline, CDR1 is LNHNV and CDR2 YYDKDF (reference sequence). CDR3 region: CATSRDWTGAYEQYF. As DNA, the CDR3 is TGTGCCACCAGCAGAGATTGGACGGGAGCCTACGAGCAGTACTTC.

J is TRBJ1-1 and V is TRBV7-2; D is uncertain. Germline V gene sequence: CDR1 SGHTA, CDR2 FQGNSA. The V and J ends lost 2 bases and 1 base respectively, with 8 bases between them. The CDR3 runs to 14 residues. The CDR3 loop reads CASSLTTRNTEAFF. The CDR3 nucleotides are TGTGCCAGCAGCTTAACTACCAGGAACACTGAAGCTTTCTTT.

The chain combines TRBV19 with TRBJ1-1; D ambiguous. The CDR3 extends over 16 amino acids. Trimming took off 6 bases at V and 3 bases at J, with 20 bases between the two ends. Germline V CDR1 and CDR2: LNHDA, SQIVND (reference sequence). The CDR3 DNA follows: TGTGCCAGTAGCGTCCCCGTAGGGTGGGAGCACACTGAAGCTTTCTTT. Protein product: CASSVPVGWEHTEAFF.

The chain couples TRBV27 to TRBJ2-5; D is undetermined. Germline assignment: CDR1 MNHEY and CDR2 SMNVEV (reference sequence). CDR3 length: 15 amino acids. V lost 6 bases, J lost 5 bases, and 19 bases lay in between. This CDR3 is CASSSGGAWWETQYF. In DNA, the CDR3 is TGTGCCAGCAGCTCCGGCGGTGCGTGGTGGGAGACCCAGTACTTC.

Worth noting for this clone: Distinct nucleotide sequences in the sample also encode this CDR3. This chain links TRBV18 with TRBJ2-5; TRBD1 might be the D (5 bases). The CDR3 is made up of 13 amino acids. Germline V gives CDR1 KGHSH, CDR2 LQKENI. V dropped 3 bases and J dropped 2 bases, with 7 bases sitting between them. The DNA of the CDR3 is TGTGCCAGCTCACCGGGGCAGCAAGAGACCCAGTACTTC. This sequence encodes CASSPGQQETQYF. Supplemented by reference TRBV18 and TRBJ2-5, the full variable domain reads NAGVMQNPRHLVRRRGQEARLRCSPMKGHSHVYWYRQLPEEGLKFMVYLQKENIIDESGMPKERFSAEFPKEGPSILRIQQVVRGDSAAYFCASSPGQQETQYFGPGTRLLVL.

The J gene is TRBJ2-7, the V gene TRBV18; D remains ambiguous. From germline, CDR1 is KGHSH and CDR2 LQKENI. Trimming stripped 2 bases from V and 0 bases from J, with 17 bases between. The length of the CDR3 is 17 residues. This CDR3 is CASSPRSSGPYSYEQYF. Here the CDR3 DNA reads TGTGCCAGCTCACCAAGGTCCTCTGGCCCCTACTCCTACGAGCAGTACTTC.

This clone has more than one count but fewer than ten. The gene calls are TRBV7-2 and TRBJ2-5; D not resolved. The CDR3 has 14 residues. V was clipped by 4 bases and J by 5 bases, with 14 bases between them. Germline lookup yields CDR1 SGHTA and CDR2 FQGNSA. The chain's CDR3 is CASSYHQVGETQYF. The CDR3 nucleotides read TGTGCCAGCAGCTACCACCAAGTGGGGGAGACCCAGTACTTC. The entire variable domain, with the rest obtained from reference TRBV7-2 and TRBJ2-5, is as follows: GAGVSQSPSNKVTEKGKDVELRCDPISGHTALYWYRQSLGQGLEFLIYFQGNSAPDKSGLPSDRFSAERTGGSVSTLTIQRTQQEDSAVYLCASSYHQVGETQYFGPGTRLLVL.

This chain uses TRBV28 with TRBJ2-3; a weak D match, TRBD2 (5 bases). The CDR3 has 13 amino acids. Germline V lookup: CDR1 MDHEN, CDR2 SYDVKM. Trimming shortened V by 5 bases and J by 4 bases, and 10 bases separated the two germline ends. The CDR3 protein is CASSPGIPDTQYF. Here the CDR3 DNA reads TGTGCCAGCAGTCCCGGGATCCCAGATACGCAGTATTTT.

V and J are TRBV25-1 and TRBJ2-1, with 13 bases fitting TRBD2. CDR3 length: 17 amino acids. Germline CDR1 is MGHDK and CDR2 is SYGVNS. Trimming cost V 3 bases and J 8 bases; bases outside gene matches: 10. CDR3 sequence (DNA): TGTGCCAGCAGTGATACTAGCGGGAGGGCCCCTAACCATGAGCAGTTCTTC. Protein: CASSDTSGRAPNHEQFF.

The V call is TRBV30, the J call TRBJ1-1; D gene unclear. Germline V gives CDR1 GTSNPN, CDR2 SVGIG (reference sequence). Trimming took 0 bases from V and 1 from J, leaving 12 bases between them. The CDR3 consists of 15 residues. The CDR3 bases are TGTGCCTGGAGTGTTTTGCAACTCCGGAACACTGAAGCTTTCTTT. Protein product: CAWSVLQLRNTEAFF.

The rearrangement uses TRBV5-1 and TRBJ2-1; 9 positions agree with TRBD1. The CDR3 has 14 amino acids. Per germline, CDR1 SGHRS and CDR2 YFSETQ. The V segment lost 4 bases and the J segment 4 bases; nucleotides outside the gene matches: 3. The CDR3 bases are TGCGCCAGCAGCGGGACAGGGCATTACAATGAGCAGTTCTTC. It is translated as CASSGTGHYNEQFF.

This chain connects TRBV2 to TRBJ2-7, with 7 bases aligning to TRBD1. The CDR3 has 14 amino acids. The J segment lost 8 bases and the V segment lost 8 bases, leaving 15 bases of the junction unmatched. Looked up from germline, CDR1 is SNHLY and CDR2 is FYNNEI. This chain's CDR3 is CASGRDSQPTKQYF. CDR3 DNA: TGTGCCAGCGGAAGGGACAGCCAGCCTACGAAGCAGTACTTC.

The chain employs TRBV6-1 and TRBJ2-1; D perhaps matches TRBD1 (5 bases). V lost 1 base to trimming and J lost 10 bases, with 14 bases between them. The germline V gene has CDR1 MNHNS and CDR2 SASEGT. The CDR3 runs to 14 residues. The CDR3 nucleotides read TGTGCCAGCAGTGAAGGTGTCACGGCAGGGGAGCAGTTCTTC. Its protein is CASSEGVTAGEQFF.

The chain combines TRBV27 with TRBJ2-6; TRBD1 is a possible D gene (8 bases). Trimming removed 5 bases at V and 0 bases at J, with 17 bases between. In germline, CDR1 is MNHEY, CDR2 SMNVEV (reference sequence). The CDR3 sequence is 18 residues long. CDR3: CASSLTGGDYSGANVLTF. The CDR3 nucleotides read TGTGCCAGCAGTCTCACAGGGGGGGATTACTCTGGGGCCAACGTCCTGACTTTC.

The V and J genes are TRBV27 and TRBJ1-2; possible D gene TRBD1, 5 bases. Trimming took 2 bases from V and 2 from J, leaving 12 bases between them. CDR1 MNHEY and CDR2 SMNVEV come from the germline V gene (reference sequence). This CDR3 comprises 15 residues. The CDR3 sequence: CASSLSTGVNYGYTF. The CDR3 DNA sequence: TGTGCCAGCAGTTTAAGTACAGGCGTAAACTATGGCTACACCTTC.

The chain has TRBV30 and TRBJ1-4; D is ambiguous. The CDR3 totals 15 residues. CDR1 and CDR2 (germline): GTSNPN, SVGIG (reference sequence). V lost 4 bases, J lost 0 bases, and 12 bases lay in between. The CDR3 bases are TGTGCCTGGACAAACCCGGGAGCAACTAATGAAAAACTGTTTTTT. Translating it yields CAWTNPGATNEKLFF.

This sequence joins TRBV5-4 and TRBJ2-5; 10 bases line up with TRBD2. The V gene end was trimmed by 6 bases and the J gene end by 3 bases; junction bases not matched to a gene: 11. The CDR3 runs to 16 residues. Germline-derived CDR1 and CDR2 are SGHNT and YYREEE (reference sequence). This CDR3 reads CASTIKGAGGEETQYF. Written as DNA, the CDR3 is TGTGCCAGCACCATTAAAGGAGCGGGAGGGGAAGAGACCCAGTACTTC.

The rearrangement links TRBV4-1 to TRBJ2-5, with TRBD1 matching 8 bases. Germline values: CDR1 MGHRA, CDR2 YSYEKL. Germline trimming cut 1 base from V and 5 bases from J; bases unmatched to any gene: 6. This CDR3 is built from 15 residues. CDR3: CASSQAGQGRETQYF. The CDR3, as DNA: TGCGCCAGCAGCCAAGCCGGACAGGGACGTGAGACCCAGTACTTC.

The genes are TRBV19 and TRBJ2-7; 11 positions match TRBD2. Germline V CDR1 and CDR2: LNHDA, SQIVND (reference sequence). Trimming took 10 bases from V and 1 from J; bases not matched to a gene: 9. CDR3 length equals 15 residues. CDR3 coding DNA: TGTGCCACCCGGGGACTAGCGGAGCGATCCTACGAGCAGTACTTC. Its protein is CATRGLAERSYEQYF.

This chain uses TRBV6-5 with TRBJ2-7; TRBD2 might be the D (6 bases). Germline CDR1 MNHEY, CDR2 SVGAGI. V was shortened by 5 bases and J by 5 bases, with 16 bases between the two germline ends. This CDR3 has 14 amino acids. The CDR3 DNA reads as TGTGCCAGCAGTAGGGAGGCCATCGGCGACGAGCAGTACTTC. This sequence encodes CASSREAIGDEQYF.

This sequence joins TRBV5-1 and TRBJ2-1, with 14 bases aligning to TRBD2. CDR3 length: 18 residues. With 4 bases clipped from V and 3 bases from J, the junction kept 9 bases outside the gene matches. Germline CDR1 and CDR2: SGHRS and YFSETQ. The DNA of the CDR3 is TGCGCCAGCAGCCCCTCGACTAGCGGGAGGGCCTTCTACAATGAGCAGTTCTTC. Translation: CASSPSTSGRAFYNEQFF.

This clone came up once. The chain has TRBV2 and TRBJ2-2, with TRBD1 matching over 8 bases. CDR1 SNHLY and CDR2 FYNNEI come from the germline V gene. V was pared by 5 bases and J by 7 bases, with 6 bases of the junction left unmatched. The CDR3 length is 14 residues. CDR3 DNA sequence: TGTGCCAGCAGTCGACGACAGGGGAGCGGGGAGCTGTTTTTT. Translating it yields CASSRRQGSGELFF. The whole variable domain, filled in from reference TRBV2 and TRBJ2-2, reads EPEVTQTPSHQVTQMGQEVILRCVPISNHLYFYWYRQILGQKVEFLVSFYNNEISEKSEIFDDQFSVERPDGSNFTLKIRSTKLEDSAMYFCASSRRQGSGELFFGEGSRLTVL.

With respect to this clone: Other DNA sequences in the sample encode the same CDR3. This chain joins TRBV5-6 and TRBJ2-3; D unclear. Trimming took off 1 base at V and 6 bases at J, with 3 bases between the two ends. Germline values: CDR1 SGHDT, CDR2 YYEEEE. This CDR3 region has 11 residues. The CDR3 nucleotides are TGTGCCAGCAGCTTGAAGGATACGCAGTATTTT. The encoded protein is CASSLKDTQYF.

The chain has TRBV28 and TRBJ2-3; D possibly corresponds to TRBD2 (5 bases). Germline V gene lookup returns CDR1 MDHEN and CDR2 SYDVKM. The CDR3 runs to 15 residues. V was clipped by 4 bases and J by 2 bases, with 13 bases between them. CDR3 bases: TGTGCCAGCAGTTCCCTACTAGAAGTCACAGATACGCAGTATTTT. It codes for CASSSLLEVTDTQYF.

This chain uses TRBV11-2 with TRBJ2-1; D is ambiguous. The V end was cut by 0 bases, the J end by 3 bases, with 12 bases between. From germline, CDR1 is SGHAT and CDR2 FQNNGV. This CDR3 contains 16 residues. The CDR3 DNA reads TGTGCCAGCAGCTTAGATCTGAGCTCGGGCTACAATGAGCAGTTCTTC. As protein: CASSLDLSSGYNEQFF.